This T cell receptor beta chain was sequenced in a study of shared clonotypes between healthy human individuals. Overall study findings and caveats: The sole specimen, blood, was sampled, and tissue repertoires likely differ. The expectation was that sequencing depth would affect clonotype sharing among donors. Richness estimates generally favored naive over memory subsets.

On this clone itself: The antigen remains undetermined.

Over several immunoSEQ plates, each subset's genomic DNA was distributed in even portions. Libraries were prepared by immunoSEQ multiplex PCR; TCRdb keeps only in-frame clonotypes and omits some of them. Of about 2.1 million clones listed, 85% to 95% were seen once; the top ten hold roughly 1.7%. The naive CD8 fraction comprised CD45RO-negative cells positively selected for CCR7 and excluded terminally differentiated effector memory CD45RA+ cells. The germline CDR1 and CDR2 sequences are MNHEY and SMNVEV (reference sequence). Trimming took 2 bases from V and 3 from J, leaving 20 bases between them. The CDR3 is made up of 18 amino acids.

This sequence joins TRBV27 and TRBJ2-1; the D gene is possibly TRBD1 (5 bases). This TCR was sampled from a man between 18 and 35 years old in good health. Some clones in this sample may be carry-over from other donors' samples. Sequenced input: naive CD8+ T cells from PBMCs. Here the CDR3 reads CASSLVWGRVVGYNEQFF. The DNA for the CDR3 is TGTGCCAGCAGTTTAGTCTGGGGCAGGGTGGTGGGCTACAATGAGCAGTTCTTC.